This is a list of T cell receptor beta chains from one sample in a study of low-dose radiotherapy and immunotherapy resistance in tumors. TCRdb reprocessed the reads via MiXCR and lists one record per CDR3 protein. The sample carries about 64,000 distinct CDR3 sequences, about 25% recorded once. Sample: PBMCs, taken before treatment. The receptors here all came from a male donor with rectosigmoid adenocarcinoma. CDR3s include the opening cysteine and the closing phenylalanine or tryptophan. The D gene is left open where the match is weak. Some rows mark clone size as missing; the rest say once, few, many or name a class of expanded clone.

clone size: many; J gene: TRBJ2-1; V gene: TRBV20-1; D gene: TRBD2; CDR3 protein: CSAPGSGRVDEQFF; CDR3 DNA: TGCAGTGCTCCAGGGAGCGGGAGGGTGGATGAGCAGTTCTTC
clone size: many; J gene: TRBJ2-5; V gene: TRBV6-2/TRBV6-3; D gene: NA; CDR3 protein: CAGSQSERETQYF; CDR3 DNA: TGTGCCGGAAGCCAGTCAGAAAGAGAGACCCAGTACTTC
clone size: many; J gene: TRBJ2-5; V gene: TRBV9; D gene: TRBD2; CDR3 protein: CASSPGASGGFETQYF; CDR3 DNA: TGTGCCAGCAGCCCAGGAGCTAGCGGGGGGTTTGAGACCCAGTACTTC
clone size: many; J gene: TRBJ2-7; V gene: TRBV4-2; D gene: TRBD2; CDR3 protein: CASRPREGSSYEQYF; CDR3 DNA: TGTGCCAGCAGGCCCCGGGAGGGCTCCTCCTACGAGCAGTACTTC
clone size: NA; J gene: TRBJ2-1; V gene: TRBV18; D gene: NA; CDR3 protein: CASSPLGAGVRANEQFF; CDR3 DNA: TGTGCCAGCTCACCATTGGGGGCGGGAGTCCGGGCCAATGAGCAGTTCTTC
clone size: many; J gene: TRBJ1-2; V gene: TRBV19; D gene: NA; CDR3 protein: CASSISKVGATGYTF; CDR3 DNA: TGTGCCAGTAGTATATCGAAGGTGGGTGCGACCGGCTACACCTTC
clone size: many; J gene: TRBJ2-6; V gene: TRBV18; D gene: TRBD1; CDR3 protein: CASSAQTGAGANVLTF; CDR3 DNA: TGTGCCAGCTCAGCGCAGACAGGGGCTGGGGCCAACGTCCTGACTTTC
clone size: NA; J gene: TRBJ2-6; V gene: TRBV20-1; D gene: NA; CDR3 protein: CSARDEGGWSGANVLTF; CDR3 DNA: TGCAGTGCTAGAGATGAGGGTGGCTGGTCTGGGGCCAACGTCCTGACTTTC
clone size: many; J gene: TRBJ1-6; V gene: TRBV7-6; D gene: TRBD1; CDR3 protein: CARPSRGTYNSPLHF; CDR3 DNA: TGTGCCAGACCGTCCAGGGGGACCTATAATTCACCCCTCCACTTT
clone size: many; J gene: TRBJ2-7; V gene: TRBV28; D gene: NA; CDR3 protein: CASSFNGAYEQYF; CDR3 DNA: TGTGCCAGCAGTTTTAACGGCGCCTACGAGCAGTACTTC
clone size: NA; J gene: TRBJ2-7; V gene: TRBV28; D gene: NA; CDR3 protein: CASSLGTVGSSYEQYF; CDR3 DNA: TGTGCCAGCAGTCTCGGGACGGTGGGGAGCTCCTACGAGCAGTACTTC
clone size: NA; J gene: TRBJ1-1; V gene: TRBV6-8; D gene: NA; CDR3 protein: CASSPRTLANTEAFF; CDR3 DNA: TGTGCCAGCAGTCCTCGGACTTTGGCGAACACTGAAGCTTTCTTT
clone size: NA; J gene: TRBJ2-7; V gene: TRBV5-1; D gene: NA; CDR3 protein: CASGRDNAYGEQYF; CDR3 DNA: TGCGCCAGCGGTCGGGACAACGCTTACGGCGAGCAGTACTTC
clone size: many; J gene: TRBJ1-5; V gene: TRBV20-1; D gene: NA; CDR3 protein: CSARDTNQPQHF; CDR3 DNA: TGCAGTGCTAGGGATACGAATCAGCCCCAGCATTTT
clone size: few; J gene: TRBJ2-1; V gene: TRBV5-6; D gene: NA; CDR3 protein: CASSLGTLGPNEQFF; CDR3 DNA: TGTGCCAGCAGCTTGGGGACCCTCGGACCTAATGAGCAGTTCTTC
clone size: medium-sized; J gene: TRBJ2-7; V gene: TRBV28; D gene: TRBD2; CDR3 protein: CASSGLAGGLTYEQYF; CDR3 DNA: TGTGCCAGCAGTGGACTAGCGGGAGGTTTAACCTACGAGCAGTACTTC
clone size: NA; J gene: TRBJ1-2; V gene: TRBV5-1; D gene: NA; CDR3 protein: CASRRTAGGDYGYTF; CDR3 DNA: TGCGCCAGCAGGAGGACGGCCGGGGGGGACTATGGCTACACCTTC
clone size: many; J gene: TRBJ1-5; V gene: TRBV6-2/TRBV6-3; D gene: NA; CDR3 protein: CASSTTDQPQHF; CDR3 DNA: TGTGCCAGCAGTACCACGGATCAGCCCCAGCATTTT
clone size: few; J gene: TRBJ2-7; V gene: TRBV6-2/TRBV6-3; D gene: NA; CDR3 protein: CASSSGTGYEQYF; CDR3 DNA: TGTGCCAGCAGTTCCGGGACGGGCTACGAGCAGTACTTC
clone size: NA; J gene: TRBJ2-7; V gene: TRBV7-2; D gene: NA; CDR3 protein: CASSDSYEQYF; CDR3 DNA: TGTGCCAGCAGCGATAGCTACGAGCAGTACTTC
clone size: many; J gene: TRBJ1-2; V gene: TRBV15; D gene: NA; CDR3 protein: CATSRGDGGTYGYTF; CDR3 DNA: TGTGCCACCAGCAGAGGCGACGGGGGGACCTATGGCTACACCTTC
clone size: many; J gene: TRBJ1-2; V gene: TRBV7-6; D gene: NA; CDR3 protein: CASSSRTINYGYTF; CDR3 DNA: TGTGCCAGCAGCTCACGGACAATTAACTATGGCTACACCTTC
clone size: many; J gene: TRBJ1-4; V gene: TRBV7-2; D gene: NA; CDR3 protein: CASSLVPRATNEKLFF; CDR3 DNA: TGTGCCAGCAGCTTAGTCCCAAGGGCCACTAATGAAAAACTGTTTTTT
clone size: NA; J gene: TRBJ1-4; V gene: TRBV9; D gene: TRBD1; CDR3 protein: CASSAGTGYEKLFF; CDR3 DNA: TGTGCCAGCAGCGCCGGGACAGGGTACGAAAAACTGTTTTTT
clone size: many; J gene: TRBJ2-7; V gene: TRBV2; D gene: NA; CDR3 protein: CASSEEGHLARYF; CDR3 DNA: TGTGCCAGCAGTGAGGAGGGACATTTGGCGAGGTACTTC
clone size: few; J gene: TRBJ2-7; V gene: TRBV10-3; D gene: NA; CDR3 protein: CAISESPASSYEQYF; CDR3 DNA: TGTGCCATCAGTGAGTCACCAGCTAGCTCCTACGAGCAGTACTTC
clone size: many; J gene: TRBJ2-5; V gene: TRBV20-1; D gene: TRBD1; CDR3 protein: CSARTGVAETQYF; CDR3 DNA: TGCAGTGCTAGGACAGGGGTAGCGGAGACCCAGTACTTC
clone size: many; J gene: TRBJ2-3; V gene: TRBV6-2/TRBV6-3; D gene: TRBD1; CDR3 protein: CASSIRGLDGDTQYF; CDR3 DNA: TGTGCCAGCAGTATCAGGGGGCTTGATGGAGATACGCAGTATTTT
clone size: many; J gene: TRBJ2-7; V gene: TRBV28; D gene: NA; CDR3 protein: CASRPTGATYEQYF; CDR3 DNA: TGTGCCAGCAGACCTACAGGCGCCACTTACGAGCAGTACTTC
clone size: many; J gene: TRBJ1-1; V gene: TRBV10-3; D gene: NA; CDR3 protein: CAISDSTGGTEAFF; CDR3 DNA: TGTGCCATCAGCGACTCGACAGGTGGTACTGAAGCTTTCTTT
clone size: many; J gene: TRBJ2-1; V gene: TRBV9; D gene: NA; CDR3 protein: CASSSPTRYNEQFF; CDR3 DNA: TGTGCCAGCAGCTCCCCCACTAGGTACAATGAGCAGTTCTTC
clone size: many; J gene: TRBJ1-3; V gene: TRBV9; D gene: TRBD1; CDR3 protein: CASSTLTGSGNTIYF; CDR3 DNA: TGTGCCAGCAGCACCCTGACAGGGTCCGGAAACACCATATATTTT
clone size: many; J gene: TRBJ2-6; V gene: TRBV5-1; D gene: NA; CDR3 protein: CASSRTEQTASGANVLTF; CDR3 DNA: TGCGCCAGCAGCCGAACGGAACAGACAGCGTCTGGGGCCAACGTCCTGACTTTC
clone size: many; J gene: TRBJ2-3; V gene: TRBV28; D gene: NA; CDR3 protein: CASNRVGTDTQYF; CDR3 DNA: TGTGCCAGTAACAGGGTGGGCACAGATACGCAGTATTTT
clone size: NA; J gene: TRBJ1-2; V gene: TRBV28; D gene: NA; CDR3 protein: CASSVGQLNGYTF; CDR3 DNA: TGTGCCAGCAGTGTCGGACAGTTAAATGGCTACACCTTC
clone size: many; J gene: TRBJ1-2; V gene: TRBV12-3/TRBV12-4; D gene: NA; CDR3 protein: CASSPSLSYGYTF; CDR3 DNA: TGTGCCAGCAGTCCGAGTCTCAGCTATGGCTACACCTTC
clone size: NA; J gene: TRBJ1-4; V gene: TRBV28; D gene: NA; CDR3 protein: CASSLRGEKLFF; CDR3 DNA: TGTGCCAGCAGCCTTAGAGGTGAAAAACTGTTTTTT
clone size: few; J gene: TRBJ2-2; V gene: TRBV7-9; D gene: NA; CDR3 protein: CASSLPYRLDTGELFF; CDR3 DNA: TGTGCCAGCAGCTTACCCTACCGACTCGACACCGGGGAGCTGTTTTTT
clone size: NA; J gene: TRBJ2-2; V gene: TRBV5-1; D gene: NA; CDR3 protein: CASSLDVGELFF; CDR3 DNA: TGCGCCAGCAGCTTGGATGTCGGGGAGCTGTTTTTT
clone size: many; J gene: TRBJ2-5; V gene: TRBV25-1; D gene: TRBD1; CDR3 protein: CASSESAGGRETQYF; CDR3 DNA: TGTGCCAGCAGTGAATCGGCAGGGGGCCGGGAGACCCAGTACTTC
clone size: many; J gene: TRBJ2-3; V gene: TRBV12-3/TRBV12-4; D gene: NA; CDR3 protein: CASSILGLLTDTQYF; CDR3 DNA: TGTGCCAGCAGTATCCTCGGACTACTCACAGATACGCAGTATTTT
clone size: many; J gene: TRBJ2-3; V gene: TRBV6-2/TRBV6-3; D gene: TRBD2; CDR3 protein: CASSYASGGAVGTQYF; CDR3 DNA: TGTGCCAGCAGTTACGCCAGCGGGGGGGCGGTTGGTACGCAGTATTTT